This TCR beta chain stems from a study of vaccination and CD4 T cells after COVID-19. For the study at large: In culture, cells were exposed to overlapping spike peptides from SARS-CoV-2, HCoV-NL63, HCoV-OC43 and HCoV-229E.

By frequency in the sample, this clonotype is large (0.1 to 1%). Its specificity is unknown. Treatment described: roughly 11-day PBMC culture with coronavirus spike peptide pools or control peptides (ViraFEST assay). Antigen-specific T cell expansion with peptide pools preceded TCR sequencing in the ViraFEST approach. Investigators isolated CD4+ T cells by negative selection after approximately eleven days of culture. An Oncomine TCR Beta short-read assay was used to sequence the DNA from cultured CD4+ T cells. TCRdb independently ran MiXCR on the PCR reads; one entry per CDR3 protein. Counted here are just over 4,000 distinct CDR3 sequences, approximately 19% occurring once; the ten biggest clones make up roughly a quarter. Germline lookup yields CDR1 LGHNT and CDR2 FRNRAP. V was clipped by 6 bases and J by 3 bases; unmatched bases: 6. The CDR3 is 14 residues long.

This chain uses TRBV12-5 with TRBJ2-5; 8 bases are shared with TRBD1. The sequenced sample was CD4+ T cells from blood, cultured in vitro. The clonotype was recovered from a human donor who had recovered from COVID-19. The CDR3 nucleotides are TGTGCTAGTGGACCTCCGACAGGGGAAGAGACCCAGTACTTC. Translation gives CASGPPTGEETQYF.